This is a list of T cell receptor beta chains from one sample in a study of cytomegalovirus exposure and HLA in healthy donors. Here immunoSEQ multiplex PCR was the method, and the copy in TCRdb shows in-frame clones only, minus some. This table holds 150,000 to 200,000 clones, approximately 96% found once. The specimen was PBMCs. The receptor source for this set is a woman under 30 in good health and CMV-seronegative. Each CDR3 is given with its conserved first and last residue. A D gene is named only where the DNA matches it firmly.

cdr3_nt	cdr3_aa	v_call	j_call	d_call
TGTGCCAGCTCACCAAGCAGGGAGGGCAACATTCAGTACTTC	CASSPSREGNIQYF	TRBV18	TRBJ2-4	TRBD2
TGTGCCAGCAGTTGCCCCGGGACAGGGAATCAGCCCCAGCATTTT	CASSCPGTGNQPQHF	TRBV6-9	TRBJ1-5	TRBD1
TGTGCCAGCAGCCCCGAGGAGCTAGCGTCCGAGCAGTACTTC	CASSPEELASEQYF	TRBV7-2	TRBJ2-7	-
TGCGCCAGCAGCCAAGGGGACTCGGATACTGAAGCTTTCTTT	CASSQGDSDTEAFF	TRBV4-3	TRBJ1-1	-
TGCGCCAGCAGCCAAATCGGACTAGCGGGGGGCCTAGCCAAAAACATTCAGTACTTC	CASSQIGLAGGLAKNIQYF	TRBV4-1	TRBJ2-4	TRBD2
TGTGCCAGCTCACCTAACAGGGGCGGCTATGGCTACACCTTC	CASSPNRGGYGYTF	TRBV18	TRBJ1-2	TRBD1
TGTGCCAGCTCCTTCCACGGGGTGAACCACGAGCAGTACTTC	CASSFHGVNHEQYF	TRBV2	TRBJ2-7	-
TGCAGCGTTGCGTTCGGGCGGGGGGGCTTCAATGAGCAGTTCTTC	CSVAFGRGGFNEQFF	TRBV29-1	TRBJ2-1	TRBD2
TGTGCCAGCAGTTTATTCGGGCTAGCGGACTACAATGAGCAGTTCTTC	CASSLFGLADYNEQFF	TRBV27	TRBJ2-1	TRBD2
TGTGCCAGCAGCCAGCAGCGGGGGGGGCCAGATACGCAGTATTTT	CASSQQRGGPDTQYF	TRBV5-6	TRBJ2-3	TRBD2
TGTGCCTGGCAGGGGGGTAACGGGGGTAATCGAGATTTT	CAWQGGNGGNRDF	TRBV30	TRBJ1-3	TRBD1
TGTGCCAGCAGTTTATCAGGACAGGGGTGGAACTATGGCTACACCTTC	CASSLSGQGWNYGYTF	TRBV27	TRBJ1-2	TRBD1
TGCGCCAGCAGCTTGGGGACAGGGGGTAATGAAAAACTGTTTTTT	CASSLGTGGNEKLFF	TRBV5-1	TRBJ1-4	TRBD1
TGTGCCGCCTCAGGGGGAGGTAATTCACCCCTCCACTTT	CAASGGGNSPLHF	TRBV10-3	TRBJ1-6	TRBD1
TGTGCCAGCAGCGTCGGACAGACCTCTGGAAACACCATATATTTT	CASSVGQTSGNTIYF	TRBV7-2	TRBJ1-3	-
TGTGCAGCCAGCGGGGGGCGCGGAGACGAAAAACTGTTTTTT	CAASGGRGDEKLFF	TRBV6-5	TRBJ1-4	-
TGTGCCAGCAGCTCCCTGAACAGGGGGCCTGAAGCTTTCTTT	CASSSLNRGPEAFF	TRBV7-9	TRBJ1-1	TRBD1
TGTGCCAGCACACTCGGCACGGGGGGCCTTTACGAGCAGTACTTC	CASTLGTGGLYEQYF	TRBV6-5	TRBJ2-7	-
TGTGCCAGCTCACCATCTTTAGCGGGGTCCTACGAGCAGTACTTC	CASSPSLAGSYEQYF	TRBV18	TRBJ2-7	TRBD2